This TCR beta chain was identified during a study of beta chain features in type 1 diabetes. Study context: There was similarity between patients and healthy donors in age, gender and cell yields.

Sorting with CD45RO/CCR7/CD25/CD127/CD95/CD27 yielded naive, central memory, regulatory and stem-like memory CD4+ cells. General study findings and limits: Shortening of TCRB CDR3s, moderate but significant, appeared in all four CD4+ subsets of Type 1 diabetes patients. Insertions were fewer and deletions more numerous at VDJ junctions in type 1 diabetes patients. Patients' naive, central memory and regulatory TCRB repertoires appeared more alike than those of healthy donors.

This CDR3 has 15 amino acids. Trimming took off 6 bases at V and 0 bases at J, with 9 bases between the two ends. Germline values: CDR1 SGHDN, CDR2 FVKESK. Every isolated RNA sample was fully reverse transcribed, so sequencing captured expressed TCRB transcripts. This table comes from immunoSEQ multiplex PCR, and its TCRdb copy is limited to in-frame clones, with some not included. The sample has approximately 120,000 clones; around a sixth are singletons. This clone was recorded many times. Its antigen is not identified. This TCR derives from a man between 18 and 35 years old with type 1 diabetes. Material for sequencing was central memory CD4+ T cells from blood. The rearrangement uses TRBV14 and TRBJ2-6; D not certain. CDR3 coding DNA: TGTGCCAGCAGACCAAGCCTCTCTGGGGCCAACGTCCTGACTTTC. It yields the protein CASRPSLSGANVLTF.